These 23 T cell receptor beta chains share one sample of origin, sequenced in a study of response to subunit inactivated influenza vaccine. TCRdb passed the RT-PCR reads through MiXCR, listing each CDR3 protein once. The sample lists hundreds of thousands of distinct CDR3 sequences; around 14% were seen once. This specimen consisted of PBMCs from blood, obtained approximately 15 days before vaccination. These receptors all come from a man aged 45-65 years who received an inactivated influenza vaccine.

This clonotype showed up just a few times. The CDR3 bases are TGTGCCCCAGAAGCAAAGGGGACTAGCGGGAGGGTTGAGACCCAGTACTTC. This codes for CAPEAKGTSGRVETQYF. V is TRBV12-3 or TRBV12-4 and J is TRBJ2-5; 16 bases map to TRBD2. The CDR3 is 17 amino acids. V was pared by 11 bases and J by 5 bases, with 14 bases of the junction left unmatched.

This chain uses TRBV12-3 or TRBV12-4 with TRBJ2-7, with a weak D call TRBD2 (6 bases). There are 12 residues in the CDR3. The germline V and J ends were trimmed by 3 bases and 7 bases, with 10 bases remaining between them. In DNA, the CDR3 is TGTGCCAGCAGTTTTGGCGGGATTGAGCAGTACTTC. Encoded protein: CASSFGGIEQYF.

The chain carries TRBV12-3 or TRBV12-4 and TRBJ2-1; 10 nucleotides match TRBD2. After removal of 4 bases from V and 7 bases from J, the junction contained 13 bases not matched to a gene. The CDR3 sequence is 17 residues long. The CDR3 region has the DNA TGTGCCAGCAGTTACGCCTGGGAGCGGGGGGGCAGGAATGAGCAGTTCTTC. The encoded protein is CASSYAWERGGRNEQFF.

This clonotype has more than one count but fewer than ten. V gene TRBV29-1 combines with J gene TRBJ1-3, with D unclear. Trimming pared 3 bases from V and 2 bases from J, leaving 11 bases between. CDR3 size: 14 residues. Per germline, CDR1 SQVTM and CDR2 ANQGSEA. This CDR3 is CSVDGEIAGNTIYF. Written as DNA, the CDR3 is TGCAGCGTTGATGGGGAAATCGCTGGAAACACCATATATTTT. Drawing the rest from reference TRBV29-1 and TRBJ1-3, the complete variable domain is SAVISQKPSRDICQRGTSLTIQCQVDSQVTMMFWYRQQPGQSLTLIATANQGSEATYESGFVIDKFPISRPNLTFSTLTVSNMSPEDSSIYLCSVDGEIAGNTIYFGEGSWLTVV.

The chain couples TRBV11-2 to TRBJ1-2, with 8 nucleotides matching TRBD1. V gave up 5 bases and J gave up 10 bases; unmatched junction bases: 12. This CDR3 region has 14 residues. Germline loops: CDR1 SGHAT, CDR2 FQNNGV. Written as DNA, the CDR3 is TGTGCCAGCAGCACAGGACAGGGCTTAAAGGACTACACCTTC. Its translation is CASSTGQGLKDYTF.

Points on this clonotype: Possible read error: a much larger clone is one base away. This rearrangement joins TRBV18 to TRBJ2-2, with D maybe TRBD1 (6 bases). There are 15 residues in the CDR3. Germline lookup yields CDR1 KGHSH and CDR2 LQKENI. CDR3 residues: CGSSQQTGNTGELFF. The CDR3 DNA follows: TGTGGCAGCTCACAGCAGACAGGCAACACCGGGGAGCTGTTTTTT.

This clonotype came up a few times. The genes are TRBV5-1 and TRBJ2-5, with 13 bases lining up with TRBD2. J gave up 5 bases and V 0 bases, and 7 bases lay outside the gene matches. This CDR3 is 17 amino acids long. CDR1 and CDR2 (germline): SGHRS, YFSETQ. The DNA for the CDR3 is TGCGCCAGCAGCTTGGGCGGGACTAGCGGGATTGAGGAGACCCAGTACTTC. Its translation is CASSLGGTSGIEETQYF. The full variable domain, in which reference TRBV5-1 and TRBJ2-5 provide the parts outside the CDR3, is KAGVTQTPRYLIKTRGQQVTLSCSPISGHRSVSWYQQTPGQGLQFLFEYFSETQRNKGNFPGRFSGRQFSNSRSEMNVSTLELGDSALYLCASSLGGTSGIEETQYFGPGTRLLVL.

This clonotype showed up just a few times. The chain is built from TRBV28 and TRBJ2-4; a possible D gene is TRBD1 (6 bases). Trimming shortened V by 4 bases and J by 4 bases, and 14 bases separated the two germline ends. Per germline, CDR1 MDHEN and CDR2 SYDVKM. There are 15 residues in the CDR3. This chain's CDR3 is CASSYTTGLKNIQYF. In DNA, the CDR3 is TGTGCCAGCAGTTATACGACAGGTTTGAAAAACATTCAGTACTTC.

This clonotype came up many times. The chain joins TRBV4-2 to TRBJ1-1, with 7 bases lining up with TRBD1. V was pared by 1 base and J by 5 bases, with 4 bases of the junction left unmatched. Germline V gives CDR1 LGHNA, CDR2 YNFKEQ. This CDR3 contains 14 residues. The CDR3 reads CASSQGGRGTEAFF. In DNA form, the CDR3 reads TGTGCCAGCAGCCAAGGGGGCAGGGGGACTGAAGCTTTCTTT.

The table lists this clonotype with a few counts. The chain is built from TRBV11-2 and TRBJ2-1; 15 bases line up with TRBD2. The CDR3 is made up of 20 amino acids. V dropped 5 bases and J dropped 1; count of bases not matched to a gene: 12. Germline-derived CDR1 and CDR2 are SGHAT and FQNNGV. The CDR3 reads CASSLRTSGRARFSYNEQFF. CDR3 sequence (DNA): TGTGCCAGCAGCCTGAGGACTAGCGGGAGGGCCAGGTTTTCCTACAATGAGCAGTTCTTC.

The chain couples TRBV27 to TRBJ2-5; D might be TRBD1 (5 bases). With 5 bases removed from V and 5 bases from J, the gap between germline ends came to 12 bases. The length of the CDR3 is 13 residues. From germline, CDR1 is MNHEY and CDR2 SMNVEV (reference sequence). The CDR3, as DNA: TGTGCCAGCAGTCCACCAGGGATGGAGACCCAGTACTTC. This translates into CASSPPGMETQYF.

This clonotype was detected only a few times. V is TRBV4-1 and J is TRBJ2-2; unclear D gene. The CDR3 loop spans 14 amino acids. The germline gives CDR1 MGHRA, CDR2 YSYEKL. The V and J ends lost 4 bases and 6 bases respectively, with 12 bases between them. As DNA, the CDR3 is TGCGCCAGCAGCCTGGACCCGTTACCCGGGGAGCTGTTTTTT. It codes for CASSLDPLPGELFF.

The chain employs TRBV11-3 and TRBJ2-1; D tentatively reads TRBD1 or TRBD2 (5 bases each). The CDR3 covers 16 residues. Trimming removed 2 bases from V and 0 bases from J, with 11 bases in between. CDR1 is SGHNT and CDR2 is YENEEA in the germline V gene. As DNA, the CDR3 is TGTGCCAGCAGCTTACATGGGACGAGCTCCTACAATGAGCAGTTCTTC. It yields the protein CASSLHGTSSYNEQFF.

This clonotype showed up many times. The chain recombines TRBV28 with TRBJ2-3; 9 bases line up with TRBD1. J was trimmed by 6 bases and V by 4 bases; bases with no gene match: 11. Germline-derived CDR1 and CDR2 are MDHEN and SYDVKM. The CDR3 contains 16 residues. The CDR3 bases are TGTGCCAGCAGTTCCGCCGGGACAGGGTTACATGATACGCAGTATTTT. Translating gives CASSSAGTGLHDTQYF.

V is TRBV30 and J is TRBJ1-2; 9 nucleotides align to TRBD1. CDR3 size: 14 residues. Germline values: CDR1 GTSNPN, CDR2 SVGIG (reference sequence). V lost 1 base and J lost 2; bases outside the gene matches: 2. CDR3 amino acids: CAWSGGQGNYGYTF. The CDR3 DNA is TGTGCCTGGAGTGGAGGACAGGGGAACTATGGCTACACCTTC.

The chain uses TRBV5-1 and TRBJ2-3; D uncertain. The CDR3 consists of 14 residues. The V gene lost 2 bases and the J gene lost 1 base, with 8 bases spanning the gap. CDR1 SGHRS and CDR2 YFSETQ come from the germline V gene. CDR3 DNA: TGCGCCAGCAGCTTATTACAGCGCACAGATACGCAGTATTTT. Translating gives CASSLLQRTDTQYF.

The V gene is TRBV4-1, the J gene TRBJ2-5; the D is unclear. The CDR3 consists of 15 residues. The V gene lost 4 bases and the J gene lost 5 bases, with 17 bases spanning the gap. The germline CDR1 and CDR2 sequences are MGHRA and YSYEKL. CDR3: CASSPGPLNGETQYF. The CDR3 region has the DNA TGCGCCAGCAGCCCCGGGCCTCTCAACGGGGAGACCCAGTACTTC.

This clonotype has more than one count but fewer than ten. The V gene is TRBV4-2, the J gene TRBJ2-1; D gene unclear. V gave up 0 bases and J gave up 7 bases, with 7 bases separating them. Germline CDR1 is LGHNA and CDR2 is YNFKEQ. The CDR3 is 13 amino acids. The CDR3 bases are TGTGCCAGCAGCCAAGATGCCCGGAATGAGCAGTTCTTC. This gives the protein CASSQDARNEQFF.

The sample holds a few counts of this clonotype. V is TRBV5-6 and J is TRBJ2-5; weak D call: TRBD2 (6 bases). The V gene lost 4 bases and the J gene lost 3 bases, with 13 bases spanning the gap. Per the germline V gene, CDR1 is SGHDT and CDR2 is YYEEEE. CDR3 length equals 14 residues. CDR3 nucleotide sequence: TGTGCCAGCAGCGGGAGGATCGGAGAAGAGACCCAGTACTTC. Translating it yields CASSGRIGEETQYF.

This clonotype was seen many times. The chain carries TRBV5-5 and TRBJ2-5; TRBD2 is a possible D gene (5 bases). CDR1 and CDR2 (germline): SGHKS, YYEKEE (reference sequence). The ends were cut back, 4 bases at V and 1 base at J, with 17 bases in the middle. The CDR3 consists of 16 residues. CDR3 loop: CASSIAPSKGQETQYF. The CDR3 bases are TGTGCCAGCAGCATAGCGCCTAGCAAGGGCCAAGAGACCCAGTACTTC.

The chain carries TRBV10-2 and TRBJ2-1; 12 positions agree with TRBD2. In germline, CDR1 is WSHSY, CDR2 SAAADI. Trimming cost V 4 bases and J 9 bases; bases outside gene matches: 7. The CDR3 sequence is 15 residues long. CDR3 in amino acids: CASSAASGGAVEQFF. In DNA form, the CDR3 reads TGCGCCAGCAGTGCGGCTAGCGGGGGGGCAGTTGAGCAGTTCTTC.

This clonotype has a handful of counts. DNA of the CDR3: TGTGCCAGCAGTCGTAGGACAGGGAATGACGCTTTCTTT. This gives the protein CASSRRTGNDAFF. The chain combines TRBV6-1 with TRBJ1-1; 8 bases line up with TRBD1. The V segment lost 5 bases and the J segment 11 bases; nucleotides outside the gene matches: 10. The CDR3 runs to 13 residues. Germline values: CDR1 MNHNS, CDR2 SASEGT.

The chain carries TRBV24-1 and TRBJ2-1; D not certain. Germline-derived CDR1 and CDR2 are KGHDR and SFDVKD. V was pared by 2 bases and J by 6 bases, with 7 bases between. CDR3 length: 13 amino acids. The CDR3 sequence: CATSDWSSNEQFF. The CDR3 coding sequence is TGTGCCACCAGTGATTGGAGCTCCAATGAGCAGTTCTTC.